This TCR beta chain was sequenced in a study of CD8 T cells in ankylosing spondylitis. A single record per CDR3 protein comes from TCRdb applying MiXCR to the 5' RACE reads. Here the sample spans about 350,000 distinct CDR3 sequences, 20% being singletons. This clonotype was found a few times. The CDR3 length is 16 residues. The germline CDR1 and CDR2 sequences are SGHKS and YYEKEE (reference sequence). The V and J ends lost 3 bases and 9 bases, in that order; junction bases with no gene match: 12. The chain couples TRBV5-5 to TRBJ1-6, with 7 bases lining up with TRBD1. This receptor was identified in a male donor with ankylosing spondylitis or in good health (not recorded which). The sequencing sample was made of blood, either unsorted or a sorted T cell fraction (not recorded which). CDR3 coding DNA: TGTGCCAGCAGCTCCACCCCGGACAGGTTCGTTTCACCCCTCCACTTT. This codes for CASSSTPDRFVSPLHF.